The sequence of this T cell receptor (beta chain) was determined in a study of blood T cell repertoires in COVID-19. Study in general: The samples span acute and convalescent COVID-19 from the United States, Italy and Spain. From T cells, B-cell-depleted T cells, or PBMCs came the material, which was cDNA or gDNA.

Original data processing: Amplification of reference gene primers was used by the study to estimate nucleated cell counts. Method: immunoSEQ multiplex PCR; TCRdb's copy keeps in-frame clones and lacks some. D and trimming come from the DNA, and the V and J calls and clone size come from that table. The sample holds 65,000 to 70,000 clones; roughly three quarters are singletons and the top ten take roughly 8.3%. CDR3 size: 14 residues. Germline V gene sequence: CDR1 SEHNR, CDR2 FQNEAQ (reference sequence). The V end lost 10 bases, the J end lost 2 bases, and 16 bases lay between the germline ends. This TCR came from a human donor in a cohort sampled during active COVID-19. Material: peripheral blood. The chain is built from TRBV7-9 and TRBJ2-3, with TRBD1 as a possible D gene (5 bases). The CDR3 region is CATVLGPNTDTQYF. DNA of the CDR3: TGTGCCACTGTCTTGGGGCCTAACACAGATACGCAGTATTTT.